The clone carrying this TCR beta chain was detected only a few times. Reverse transcription of all isolated RNA meant that expressed TCRB transcripts were sequenced. TCRdb keeps only in-frame clones here, not all; method: immunoSEQ multiplex PCR. Of approximately 37,000 clones in the sample, around 60% are singletons; the top ten hold approximately 2%. The data derive from a study of beta chain features in type 1 diabetes. Specimen: Tregs from blood. The clonotype was recovered from a woman aged 25 to 45 in good health.

The CDR3 DNA is TGTGCCAGCAGCAAAAGGGCAAATTACAGGGGACCAGTCTCCTACGAGCAGTACTTC. This gives the protein CASSKRANYRGPVSYEQYF. This chain connects TRBV21-1 to TRBJ2-7; the D call TRBD1 from the table was never checked on the DNA. TRBV21-1 is annotated as a pseudogene. The length of the CDR3 is 19 residues.